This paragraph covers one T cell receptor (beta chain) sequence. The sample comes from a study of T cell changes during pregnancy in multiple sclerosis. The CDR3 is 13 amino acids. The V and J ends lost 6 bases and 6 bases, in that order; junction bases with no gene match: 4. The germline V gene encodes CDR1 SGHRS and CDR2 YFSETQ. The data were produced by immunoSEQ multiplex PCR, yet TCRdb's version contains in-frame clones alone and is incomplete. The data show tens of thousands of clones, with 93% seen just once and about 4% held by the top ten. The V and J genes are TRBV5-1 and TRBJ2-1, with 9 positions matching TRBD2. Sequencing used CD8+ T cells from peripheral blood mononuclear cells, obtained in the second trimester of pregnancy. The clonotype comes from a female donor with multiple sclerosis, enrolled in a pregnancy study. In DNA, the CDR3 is TGCGCCAGCAACGCGGGGGGGATCAATGAGCAGTTCTTC. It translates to CASNAGGINEQFF.